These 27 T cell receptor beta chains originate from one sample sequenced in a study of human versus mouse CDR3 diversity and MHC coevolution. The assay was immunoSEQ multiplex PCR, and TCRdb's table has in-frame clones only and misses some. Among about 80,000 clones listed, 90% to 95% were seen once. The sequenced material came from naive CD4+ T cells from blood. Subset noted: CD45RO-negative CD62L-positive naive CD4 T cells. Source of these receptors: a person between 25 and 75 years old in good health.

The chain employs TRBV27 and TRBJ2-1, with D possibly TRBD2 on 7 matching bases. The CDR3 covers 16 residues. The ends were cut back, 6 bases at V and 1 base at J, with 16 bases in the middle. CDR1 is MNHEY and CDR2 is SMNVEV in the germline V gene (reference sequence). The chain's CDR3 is CASSPLGGGSYNEQFF. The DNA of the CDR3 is TGTGCCAGCAGCCCATTAGGGGGGGGTTCCTACAATGAGCAGTTCTTC.

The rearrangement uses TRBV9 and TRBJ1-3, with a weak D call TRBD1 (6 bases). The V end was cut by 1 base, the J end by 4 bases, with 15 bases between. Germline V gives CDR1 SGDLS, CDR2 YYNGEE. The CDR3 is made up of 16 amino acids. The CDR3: CASSVQGSGNGNTIYF. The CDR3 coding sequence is TGTGCCAGCAGCGTACAGGGGTCAGGCAACGGAAACACCATATATTTT.

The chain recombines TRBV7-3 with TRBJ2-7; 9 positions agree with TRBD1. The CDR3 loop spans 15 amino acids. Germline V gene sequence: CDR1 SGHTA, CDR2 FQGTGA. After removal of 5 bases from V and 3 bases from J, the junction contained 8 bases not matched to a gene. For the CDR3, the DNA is TGTGCCAGCAGCCCTTCTCCGGGACAGGGCTACGAGCAGTACTTC. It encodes CASSPSPGQGYEQYF. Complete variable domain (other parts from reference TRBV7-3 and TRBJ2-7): GAGVSQTPSNKVTEKGKYVELRCDPISGHTALYWYRQSLGQGPEFLIYFQGTGAADDSGLPNDRFFAVRPEGSVSTLKIQRTERGDSAVYLCASSPSPGQGYEQYFGPGTRLTVT.

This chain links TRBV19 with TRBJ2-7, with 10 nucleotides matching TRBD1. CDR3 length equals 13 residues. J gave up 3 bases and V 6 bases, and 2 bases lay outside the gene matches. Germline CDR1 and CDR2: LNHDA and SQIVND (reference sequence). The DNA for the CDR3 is TGTGCCAGTAGCCGGGACAGGGGCTACGAGCAGTACTTC. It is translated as CASSRDRGYEQYF.

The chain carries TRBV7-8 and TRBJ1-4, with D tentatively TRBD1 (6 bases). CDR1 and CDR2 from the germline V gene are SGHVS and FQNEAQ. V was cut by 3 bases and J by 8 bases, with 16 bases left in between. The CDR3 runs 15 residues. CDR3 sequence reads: CASSLGEGGGEKLFF. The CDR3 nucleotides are TGTGCCAGCAGCTTGGGGGAGGGGGGCGGAGAAAAACTGTTTTTT.

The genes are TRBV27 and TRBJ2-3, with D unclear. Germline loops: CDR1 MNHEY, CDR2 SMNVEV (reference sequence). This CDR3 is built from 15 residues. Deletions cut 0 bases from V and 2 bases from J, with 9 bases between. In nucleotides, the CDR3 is TGTGCCAGCAGTTTATCGATCCAGGCCACAGATACGCAGTATTTT. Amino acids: CASSLSIQATDTQYF.

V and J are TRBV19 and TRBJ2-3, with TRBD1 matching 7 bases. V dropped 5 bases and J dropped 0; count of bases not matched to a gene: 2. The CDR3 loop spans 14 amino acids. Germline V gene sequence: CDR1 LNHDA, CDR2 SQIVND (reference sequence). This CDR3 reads CASSLTGSTDTQYF. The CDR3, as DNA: TGTGCCAGTAGTTTGACAGGGAGCACAGATACGCAGTATTTT.

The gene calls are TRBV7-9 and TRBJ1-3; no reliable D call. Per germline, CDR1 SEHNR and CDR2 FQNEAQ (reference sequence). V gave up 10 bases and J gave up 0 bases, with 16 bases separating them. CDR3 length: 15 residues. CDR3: CATGGPIASGNTIYF. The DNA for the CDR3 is TGTGCCACCGGAGGGCCGATTGCCTCTGGAAACACCATATATTTT.

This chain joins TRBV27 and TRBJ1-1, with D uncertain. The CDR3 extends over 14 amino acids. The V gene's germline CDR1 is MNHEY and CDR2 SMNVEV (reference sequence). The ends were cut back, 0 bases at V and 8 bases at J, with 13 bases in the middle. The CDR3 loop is CASSLSFPRGEAFF. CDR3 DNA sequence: TGTGCCAGCAGTTTATCGTTCCCCAGAGGGGAAGCTTTCTTT.

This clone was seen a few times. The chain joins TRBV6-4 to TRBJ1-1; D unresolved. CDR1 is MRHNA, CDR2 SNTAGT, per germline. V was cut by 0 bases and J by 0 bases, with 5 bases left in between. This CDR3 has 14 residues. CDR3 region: CASSDSGVNTEAFF. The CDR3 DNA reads TGTGCCAGCAGTGACTCCGGGGTGAACACTGAAGCTTTCTTT.

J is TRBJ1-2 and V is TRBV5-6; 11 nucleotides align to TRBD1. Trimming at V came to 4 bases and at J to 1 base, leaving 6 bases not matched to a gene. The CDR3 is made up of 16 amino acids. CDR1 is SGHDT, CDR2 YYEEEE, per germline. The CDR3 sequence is CASSRDRGFLNYGYTF. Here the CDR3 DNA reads TGTGCCAGCAGCAGGGACAGGGGGTTTCTTAACTATGGCTACACCTTC.

CDR3 in DNA: TGTGCCAGCAGCTTGGGTAGAACGGGACAGGGGGGGCAAGAGACCCAGTACTTC. Protein sequence: CASSLGRTGQGGQETQYF. The genes are TRBV5-4 and TRBJ2-5, with 11 bases lining up with TRBD1. With V trimmed by 0 bases and J by 2 bases, 9 bases remained unmatched. The length of the CDR3 is 18 residues. Germline CDR1 reads SGHNT; CDR2 reads YYREEE (reference sequence).

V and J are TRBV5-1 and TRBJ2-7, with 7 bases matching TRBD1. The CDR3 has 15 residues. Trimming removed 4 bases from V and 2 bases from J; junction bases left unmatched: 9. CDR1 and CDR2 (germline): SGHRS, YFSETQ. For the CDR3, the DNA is TGCGCCAGCAGCCCCGGAGGAGGACAGGCCTACGAGCAGTACTTC. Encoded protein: CASSPGGGQAYEQYF.

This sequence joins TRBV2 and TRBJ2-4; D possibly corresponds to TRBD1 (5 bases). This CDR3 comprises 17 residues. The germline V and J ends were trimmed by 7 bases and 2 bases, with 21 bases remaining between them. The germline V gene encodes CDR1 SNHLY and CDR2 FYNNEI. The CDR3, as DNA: TGTGCCAGCAAAGCCTTTGCCAGGGCTGTAACCAAAAACATTCAGTACTTC. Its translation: CASKAFARAVTKNIQYF.

Here the CDR3 DNA reads TGTGCCAGTAGTATTAGGGACAGTCGAAATGAGCAGTTCTTC. This gives the protein CASSIRDSRNEQFF. J is TRBJ2-1 and V is TRBV19; 7 nucleotides agree with TRBD1. V was clipped by 3 bases and J by 7 bases; unmatched bases: 6. CDR1 LNHDA and CDR2 SQIVND come from the germline V gene (reference sequence). The CDR3 spans 14 residues.

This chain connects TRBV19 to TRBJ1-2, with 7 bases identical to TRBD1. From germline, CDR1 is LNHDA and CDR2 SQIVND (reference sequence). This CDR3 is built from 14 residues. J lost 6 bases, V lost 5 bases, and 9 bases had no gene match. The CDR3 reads CASSPQGVADGYTF. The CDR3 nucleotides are TGTGCCAGTAGTCCTCAGGGGGTCGCGGATGGCTACACCTTC.

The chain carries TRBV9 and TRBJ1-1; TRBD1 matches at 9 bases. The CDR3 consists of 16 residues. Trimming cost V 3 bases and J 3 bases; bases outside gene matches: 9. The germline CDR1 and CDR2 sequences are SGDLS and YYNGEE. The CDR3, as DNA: TGTGCCAGCAGCGGGACAGGGGTCGGAAGAGACACTGAAGCTTTCTTT. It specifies CASSGTGVGRDTEAFF.

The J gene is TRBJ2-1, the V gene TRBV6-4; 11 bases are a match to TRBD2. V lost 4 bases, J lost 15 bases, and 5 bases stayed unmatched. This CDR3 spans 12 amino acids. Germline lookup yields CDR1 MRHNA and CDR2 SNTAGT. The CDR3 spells CASSVTSGSLFF. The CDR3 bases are TGTGCCAGCAGTGTCACTAGCGGGAGTTTGTTCTTC.

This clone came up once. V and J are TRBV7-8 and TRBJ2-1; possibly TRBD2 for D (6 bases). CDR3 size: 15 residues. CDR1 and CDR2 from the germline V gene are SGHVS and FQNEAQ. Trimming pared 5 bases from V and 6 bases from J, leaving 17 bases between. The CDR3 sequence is CASSLPGAPTNEQFF. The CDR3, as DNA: TGTGCCAGCAGCCTCCCGGGAGCTCCAACCAATGAGCAGTTCTTC. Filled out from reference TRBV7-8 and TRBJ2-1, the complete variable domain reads GAGVSQSPRYKVAKRGQDVALRCDPISGHVSLFWYQQALGQGPEFLTYFQNEAQLDKSGLPSDRFFAERPEGSVSTLKIQRTQQEDSAVYLCASSLPGAPTNEQFFGPGTRLTVL.

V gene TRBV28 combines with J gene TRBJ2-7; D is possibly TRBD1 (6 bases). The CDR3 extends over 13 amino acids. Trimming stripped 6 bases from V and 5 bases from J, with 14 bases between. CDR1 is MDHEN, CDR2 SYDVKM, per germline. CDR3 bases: TGTGCCAGCAGCCGGACCAGGGGAAACGAGCAGTACTTC. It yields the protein CASSRTRGNEQYF.

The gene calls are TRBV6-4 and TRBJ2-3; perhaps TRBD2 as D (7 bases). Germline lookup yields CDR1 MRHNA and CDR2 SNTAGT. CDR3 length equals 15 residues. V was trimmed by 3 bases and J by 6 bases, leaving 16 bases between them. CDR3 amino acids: CASSDRGAARDTQYF. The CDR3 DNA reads TGTGCCAGCAGTGATCGGGGGGCGGCCCGTGATACGCAGTATTTT.

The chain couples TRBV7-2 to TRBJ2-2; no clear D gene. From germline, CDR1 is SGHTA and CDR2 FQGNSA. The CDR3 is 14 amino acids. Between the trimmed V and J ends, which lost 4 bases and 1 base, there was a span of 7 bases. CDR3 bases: TGTGCCAGCAGCTCGCTAGTGAACACCGGGGAGCTGTTTTTT. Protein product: CASSSLVNTGELFF. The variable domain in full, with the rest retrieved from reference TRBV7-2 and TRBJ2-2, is GAGVSQSPSNKVTEKGKDVELRCDPISGHTALYWYRQSLGQGLEFLIYFQGNSAPDKSGLPSDRFSAERTGGSVSTLTIQRTQQEDSAVYLCASSSLVNTGELFFGEGSRLTVL.

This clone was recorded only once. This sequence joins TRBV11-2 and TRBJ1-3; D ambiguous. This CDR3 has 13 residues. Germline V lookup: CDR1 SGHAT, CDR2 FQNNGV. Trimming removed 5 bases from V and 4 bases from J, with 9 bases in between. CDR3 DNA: TGTGCCAGCAGCGCCCGCAGGGGAAACACCATATATTTT. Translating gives CASSARRGNTIYF.

CDR3 DNA sequence: TGTGCCAGCGGGCGGGACGGGACCTACGAGCAGTACTTC. Amino acids: CASGRDGTYEQYF. The V gene is TRBV28, the J gene TRBJ2-7; weak D call: TRBD2 (6 bases). Germline-derived CDR1 and CDR2 are MDHEN and SYDVKM. V lost 8 bases and J lost 2, with 13 bases in between. The CDR3 consists of 13 residues. The full variable domain, rest sourced from reference TRBV28 and TRBJ2-7, is DVKVTQSSRYLVKRTGEKVFLECVQDMDHENMFWYRQDPGLGLRLIYFSYDVKMKEKGDIPEGYSVSREKKERFSLILESASTNQTSMYLCASGRDGTYEQYFGPGTRLTVT.

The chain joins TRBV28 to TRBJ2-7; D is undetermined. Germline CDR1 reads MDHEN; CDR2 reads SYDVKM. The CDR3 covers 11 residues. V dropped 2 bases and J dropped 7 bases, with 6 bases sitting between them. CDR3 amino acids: CASSLPREQYF. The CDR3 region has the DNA TGTGCCAGCAGTTTACCCCGGGAGCAGTACTTC.

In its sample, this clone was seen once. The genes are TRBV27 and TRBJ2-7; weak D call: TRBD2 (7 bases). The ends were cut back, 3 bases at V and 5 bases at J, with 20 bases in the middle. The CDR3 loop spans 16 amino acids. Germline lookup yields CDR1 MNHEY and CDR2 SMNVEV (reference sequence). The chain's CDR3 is CASSLGGLGRFDEQYF. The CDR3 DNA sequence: TGTGCCAGCAGTTTGGGGGGGCTGGGGAGGTTCGACGAGCAGTACTTC.

The CDR3 sequence is CASSITGLGGYTF. In nucleotides, the CDR3 is TGTGCCAGTAGCATCACAGGTCTGGGCGGCTACACCTTC. The V call is TRBV19, the J call TRBJ1-2, with D possibly matching TRBD1 (5 bases). Trimming left V 6 bases short and J 8 bases short, with 16 bases between. The CDR3 is 13 amino acids. CDR1 is LNHDA, CDR2 SQIVND, per germline (reference sequence).